This is a list of T cell receptor beta chains from one sample in a study of blood T cell repertoires in COVID-19. Only in-frame clones appear in the TCRdb table, and some are missing; sequencing was by immunoSEQ multiplex PCR. This sample has about 170,000 clones, with 85% to 90% found just once. Sequenced: peripheral blood. These receptors came from a woman of 80 years or more in a cohort sampled during active or convalescent COVID-19. The CDR3 runs from the conserved cysteine through the conserved F or W. The listing skips clone size in some rows; elsewhere it reads once, few, many or a size class.

clone_size,j_call,v_call,cdr3_aa
NA,TRBJ1-3,TRBV19,CASSVSGTPNSGNTIYF
NA,TRBJ2-3,TRBV7-6,CASSLDYTDTQYF
NA,TRBJ1-4,TRBV10-3,CAISERGNRAPNEKLFF
once,TRBJ1-1,TRBV2,CASRLLLGQVEAFF
NA,TRBJ2-3,TRBV7-2,CASSYLTDTQYF
once,TRBJ1-6,TRBV5-1,CASSLSTGGHSPLHF
NA,TRBJ2-2,TRBV2,CASGTRVTGELFF
once,TRBJ2-3,TRBV28,CAIEPGGSDTQYF
NA,TRBJ1-3,TRBV18,CASSGTVGNTIYF
NA,TRBJ1-3,TRBV2,CASRVRDLSSGNTIYF
NA,TRBJ1-2,TRBV30,CAWSAHAGYGYTF
NA,TRBJ1-1,TRBV18,CASSSTGDTEAFF
few,TRBJ2-3,TRBV13,CASSRLRGDGDTQYF
NA,TRBJ2-1,TRBV24-1,CAINRGPYNEQFF